This record concerns one T cell receptor beta chain sequence. Antigen unknown. The data are from a study of vaccination effects on CD4 cells after COVID-19. The CDR3 runs to 15 residues. The ends were cut back, 4 bases at V and 0 bases at J, with 10 bases in the middle. Germline V gene data show CDR1 as SNHLY and CDR2 as FYNNEI. Cultured cells yielded isolated CD4+ T cells after 10 days. Profiling relied on immunoSEQ multiplex PCR, and the TCRdb table lists in-frame clones only, not all of them. This table has over 45,000 clones, 67% appearing once. V is TRBV2 and J is TRBJ2-1, with D perhaps being TRBD1 or TRBD2 (5 bases each). The TCR sequence derives from a human donor who received a COVID-19 vaccine. The starting material was CD4+ T cells from PBMCs cultured without peptide, obtained before COVID-19 vaccination. CDR3 sequence reads: CASSGDQSSYNEQFF. As DNA, the CDR3 is TGTGCCAGCAGTGGGGACCAGAGCTCCTACAATGAGCAGTTCTTC.